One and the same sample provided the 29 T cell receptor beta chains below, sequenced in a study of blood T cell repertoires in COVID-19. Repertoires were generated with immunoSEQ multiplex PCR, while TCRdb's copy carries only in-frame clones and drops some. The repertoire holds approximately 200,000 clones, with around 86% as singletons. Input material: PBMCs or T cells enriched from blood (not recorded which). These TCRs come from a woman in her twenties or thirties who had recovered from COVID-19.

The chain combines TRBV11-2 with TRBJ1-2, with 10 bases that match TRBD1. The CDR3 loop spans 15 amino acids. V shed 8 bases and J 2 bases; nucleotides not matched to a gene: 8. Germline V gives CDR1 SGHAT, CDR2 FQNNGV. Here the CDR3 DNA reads TGTGCCAGCCGTTCGACAGGGGGCAAAAACTATGGCTACACCTTC. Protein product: CASRSTGGKNYGYTF.

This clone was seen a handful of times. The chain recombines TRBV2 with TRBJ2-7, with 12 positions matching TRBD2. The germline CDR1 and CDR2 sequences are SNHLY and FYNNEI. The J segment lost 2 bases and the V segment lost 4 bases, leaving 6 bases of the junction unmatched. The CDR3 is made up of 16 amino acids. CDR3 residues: CASSGTSGRLAYEQYF. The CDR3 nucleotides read TGTGCCAGCAGTGGAACTAGCGGGAGGCTAGCCTACGAGCAGTACTTC.

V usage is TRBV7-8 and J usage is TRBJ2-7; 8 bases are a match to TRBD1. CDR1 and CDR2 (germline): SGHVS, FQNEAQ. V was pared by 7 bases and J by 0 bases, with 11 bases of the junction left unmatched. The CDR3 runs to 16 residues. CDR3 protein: CASKEPPGQDSYEQYF. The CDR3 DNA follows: TGTGCCAGCAAGGAGCCCCCGGGACAGGACTCCTACGAGCAGTACTTC.

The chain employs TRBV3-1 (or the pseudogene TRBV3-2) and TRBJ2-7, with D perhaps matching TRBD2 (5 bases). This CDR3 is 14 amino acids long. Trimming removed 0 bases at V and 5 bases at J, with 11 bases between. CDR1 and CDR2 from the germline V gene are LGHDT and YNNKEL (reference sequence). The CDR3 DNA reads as TGTGCCAGCAGCCAAGATTTACAGAGGGACGAGCAGTACTTC. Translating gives CASSQDLQRDEQYF.

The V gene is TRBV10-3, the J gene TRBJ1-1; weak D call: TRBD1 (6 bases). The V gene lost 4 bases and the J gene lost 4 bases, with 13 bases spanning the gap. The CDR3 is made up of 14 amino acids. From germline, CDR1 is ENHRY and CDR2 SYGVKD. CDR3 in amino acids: CAISVGGRSTEAFF. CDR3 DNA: TGTGCCATCAGTGTGGGGGGGCGGAGCACTGAAGCTTTCTTT.

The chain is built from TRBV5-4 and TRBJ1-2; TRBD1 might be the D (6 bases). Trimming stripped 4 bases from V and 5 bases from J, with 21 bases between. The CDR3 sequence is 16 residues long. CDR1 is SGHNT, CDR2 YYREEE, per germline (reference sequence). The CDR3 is CASSPPGWGLEYGYTF. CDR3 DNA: TGTGCCAGCAGCCCGCCGGGTTGGGGGCTGGAATATGGCTACACCTTC.

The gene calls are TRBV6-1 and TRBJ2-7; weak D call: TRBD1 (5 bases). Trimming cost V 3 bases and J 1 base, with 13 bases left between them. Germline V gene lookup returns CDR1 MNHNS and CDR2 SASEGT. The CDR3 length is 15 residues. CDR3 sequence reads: CASSDLPGQSYEQYF. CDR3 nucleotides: TGTGCCAGCAGTGACCTCCCAGGGCAGTCCTACGAGCAGTACTTC.

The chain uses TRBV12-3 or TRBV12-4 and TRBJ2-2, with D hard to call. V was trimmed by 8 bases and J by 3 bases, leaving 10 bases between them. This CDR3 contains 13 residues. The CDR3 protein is CASRMADTGELFF. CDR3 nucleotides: TGTGCCAGCCGTATGGCGGACACCGGGGAGCTGTTTTTT.

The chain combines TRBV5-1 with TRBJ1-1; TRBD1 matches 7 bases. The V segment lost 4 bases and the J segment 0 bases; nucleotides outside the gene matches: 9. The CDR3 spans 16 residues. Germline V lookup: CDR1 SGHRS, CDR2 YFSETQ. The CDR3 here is CASSQTGLAVNTEAFF. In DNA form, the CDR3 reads TGCGCCAGCAGCCAGACAGGGTTAGCGGTGAACACTGAAGCTTTCTTT. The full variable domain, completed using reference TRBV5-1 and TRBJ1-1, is KAGVTQTPRYLIKTRGQQVTLSCSPISGHRSVSWYQQTPGQGLQFLFEYFSETQRNKGNFPGRFSGRQFSNSRSEMNVSTLELGDSALYLCASSQTGLAVNTEAFFGQGTRLTVV.

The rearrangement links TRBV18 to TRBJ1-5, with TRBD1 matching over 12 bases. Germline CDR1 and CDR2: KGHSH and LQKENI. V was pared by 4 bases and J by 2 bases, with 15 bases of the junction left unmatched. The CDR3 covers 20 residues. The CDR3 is CASSQKQPGQGAGGNQPQHF. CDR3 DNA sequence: TGTGCCAGCTCACAAAAACAACCGGGACAGGGGGCTGGTGGCAATCAGCCCCAGCATTTT.

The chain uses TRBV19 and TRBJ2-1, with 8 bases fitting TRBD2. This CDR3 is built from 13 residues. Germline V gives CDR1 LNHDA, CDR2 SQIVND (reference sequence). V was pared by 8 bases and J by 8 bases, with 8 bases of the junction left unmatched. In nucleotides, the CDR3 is TGTGCCAGTGCCCCCGGGACTAGTTATGAGCAGTTCTTC. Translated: CASAPGTSYEQFF.

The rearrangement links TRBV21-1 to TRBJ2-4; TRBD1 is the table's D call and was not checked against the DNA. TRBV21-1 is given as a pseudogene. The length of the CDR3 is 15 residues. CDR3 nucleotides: TGTGCCAGCAGCGATCATCAGGGGGCCAAAAACATTCAGTACTTC. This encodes CASSDHQGAKNIQYF.

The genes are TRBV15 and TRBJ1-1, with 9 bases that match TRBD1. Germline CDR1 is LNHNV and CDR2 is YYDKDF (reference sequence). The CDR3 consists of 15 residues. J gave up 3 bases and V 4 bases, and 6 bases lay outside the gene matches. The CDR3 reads CATSNARQGDTEAFF. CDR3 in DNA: TGTGCCACCAGCAACGCTCGACAGGGGGACACTGAAGCTTTCTTT.

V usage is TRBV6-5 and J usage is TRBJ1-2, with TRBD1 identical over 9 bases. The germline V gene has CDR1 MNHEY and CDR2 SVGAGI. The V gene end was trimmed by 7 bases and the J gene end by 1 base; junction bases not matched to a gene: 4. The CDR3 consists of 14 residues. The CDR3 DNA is TGTGCCAGCACTAACAGGGGGCTTAACTATGGCTACACCTTC. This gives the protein CASTNRGLNYGYTF.

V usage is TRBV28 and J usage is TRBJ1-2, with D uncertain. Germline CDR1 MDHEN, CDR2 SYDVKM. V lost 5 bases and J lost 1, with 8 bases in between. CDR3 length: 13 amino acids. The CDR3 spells CASSVAGNYGYTF. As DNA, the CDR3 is TGTGCCAGCAGTGTCGCGGGTAACTATGGCTACACCTTC.

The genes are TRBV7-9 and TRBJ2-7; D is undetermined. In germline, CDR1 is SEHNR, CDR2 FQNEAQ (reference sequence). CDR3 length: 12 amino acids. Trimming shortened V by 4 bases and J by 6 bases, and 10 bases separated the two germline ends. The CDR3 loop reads CASSSPSSEQYF. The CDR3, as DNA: TGTGCCAGCAGCTCACCGTCGAGCGAGCAGTACTTC.

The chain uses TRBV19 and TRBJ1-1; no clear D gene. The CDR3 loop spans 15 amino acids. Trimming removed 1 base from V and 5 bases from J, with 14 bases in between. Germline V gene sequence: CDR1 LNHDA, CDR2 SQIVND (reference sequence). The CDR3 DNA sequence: TGTGCCAGTAGTATAGGACTTTCGGGGTCTACTGAAGCTTTCTTT. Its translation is CASSIGLSGSTEAFF.

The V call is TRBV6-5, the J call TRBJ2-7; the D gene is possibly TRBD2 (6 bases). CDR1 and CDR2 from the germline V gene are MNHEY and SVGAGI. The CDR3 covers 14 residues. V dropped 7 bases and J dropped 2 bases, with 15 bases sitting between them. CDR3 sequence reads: CASTLADGAYEQYF. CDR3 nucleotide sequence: TGTGCCAGCACTTTAGCGGACGGTGCCTACGAGCAGTACTTC.

DNA for the CDR3: TGTGCCAGCAGCTCCCAAACGATTCGGACACACCGAGGTGACGAGCAGTACTTC. Translating gives CASSSQTIRTHRGDEQYF. The chain joins TRBV7-9 to TRBJ2-7; D may be TRBD1 (5 bases). Germline V gene data show CDR1 as SEHNR and CDR2 as FQNEAQ (reference sequence). Trimming pared 4 bases from V and 5 bases from J, leaving 27 bases between. This CDR3 has 18 residues.

CDR3 region: CASSPGQGTGELFF. The CDR3 nucleotides are TGCGCCAGCAGCCCCGGACAGGGAACCGGGGAGCTGTTTTTT. The chain employs TRBV5-1 and TRBJ2-2, with 8 positions matching TRBD1. V shed 4 bases, J shed 5 bases, and the junction held 4 bases outside the gene matches. The CDR3 extends over 14 amino acids. The germline CDR1 and CDR2 sequences are SGHRS and YFSETQ.

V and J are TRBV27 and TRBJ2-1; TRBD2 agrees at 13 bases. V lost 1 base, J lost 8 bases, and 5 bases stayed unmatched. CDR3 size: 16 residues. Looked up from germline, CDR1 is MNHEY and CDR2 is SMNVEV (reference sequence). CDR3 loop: CASSLLLAGGPYEQFF. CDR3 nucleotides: TGTGCCAGCAGTTTATTACTAGCGGGAGGGCCCTATGAGCAGTTCTTC.

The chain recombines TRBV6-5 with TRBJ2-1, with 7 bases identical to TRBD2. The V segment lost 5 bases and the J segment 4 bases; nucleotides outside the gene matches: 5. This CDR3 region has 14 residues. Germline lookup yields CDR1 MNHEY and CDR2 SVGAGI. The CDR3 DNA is TGTGCCAGCAGTCCGGGACTAATGTACAATGAGCAGTTCTTC. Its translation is CASSPGLMYNEQFF.

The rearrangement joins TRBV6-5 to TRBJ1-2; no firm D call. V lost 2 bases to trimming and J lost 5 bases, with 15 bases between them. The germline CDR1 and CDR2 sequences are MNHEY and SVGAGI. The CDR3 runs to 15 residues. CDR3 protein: CASSYHQVSEYGYTF. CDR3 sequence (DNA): TGTGCCAGCAGTTACCACCAGGTATCCGAATATGGCTACACCTTC.

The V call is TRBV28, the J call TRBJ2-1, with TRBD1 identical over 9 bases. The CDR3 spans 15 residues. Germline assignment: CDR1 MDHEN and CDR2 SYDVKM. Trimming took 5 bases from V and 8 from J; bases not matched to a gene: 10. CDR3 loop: CASSPPGTGLHEQFF. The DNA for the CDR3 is TGTGCCAGCAGTCCACCCGGGACAGGGTTACATGAGCAGTTCTTC.

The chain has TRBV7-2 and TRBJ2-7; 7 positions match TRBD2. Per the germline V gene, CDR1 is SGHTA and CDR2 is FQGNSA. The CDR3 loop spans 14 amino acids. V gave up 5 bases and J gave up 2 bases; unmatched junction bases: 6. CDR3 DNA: TGTGCCAGCAGCCTCCGGGAGGCCACCTACGAGCAGTACTTC. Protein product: CASSLREATYEQYF.

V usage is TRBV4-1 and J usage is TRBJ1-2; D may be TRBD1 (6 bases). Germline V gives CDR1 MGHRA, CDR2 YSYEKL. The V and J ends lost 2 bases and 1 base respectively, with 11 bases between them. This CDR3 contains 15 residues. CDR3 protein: CASSQWPGDNYGYTF. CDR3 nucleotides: TGCGCCAGCAGCCAATGGCCAGGGGATAACTATGGCTACACCTTC.

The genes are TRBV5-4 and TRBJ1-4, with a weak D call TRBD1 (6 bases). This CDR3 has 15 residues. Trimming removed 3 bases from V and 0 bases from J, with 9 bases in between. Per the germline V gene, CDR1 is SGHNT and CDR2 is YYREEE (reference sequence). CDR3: CASSSKGATNEKLFF. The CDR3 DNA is TGTGCCAGCAGCTCAAAGGGGGCAACTAATGAAAAACTGTTTTTT. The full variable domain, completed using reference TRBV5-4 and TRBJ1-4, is ETGVTQSPTHLIKTRGQQVTLRCSSQSGHNTVSWYQQALGQGPQFIFQYYREEENGRGNFPPRFSGLQFPNYSSELNVNALELDDSALYLCASSSKGATNEKLFFGSGTQLSVL.

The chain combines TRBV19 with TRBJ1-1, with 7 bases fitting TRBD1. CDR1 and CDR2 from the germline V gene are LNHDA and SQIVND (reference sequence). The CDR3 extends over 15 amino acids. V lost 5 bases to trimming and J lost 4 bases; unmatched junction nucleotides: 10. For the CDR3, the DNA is TGTGCCAGTAGTTCAAACCGGAGGGGGCCCACTGAAGCTTTCTTT. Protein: CASSSNRRGPTEAFF.

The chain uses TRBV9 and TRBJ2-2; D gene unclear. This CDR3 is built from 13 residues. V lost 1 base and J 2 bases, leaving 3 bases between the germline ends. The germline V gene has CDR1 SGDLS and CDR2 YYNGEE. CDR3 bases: TGTGCCAGCAGCGTAAGCAACACCGGGGAGCTGTTTTTT. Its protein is CASSVSNTGELFF.